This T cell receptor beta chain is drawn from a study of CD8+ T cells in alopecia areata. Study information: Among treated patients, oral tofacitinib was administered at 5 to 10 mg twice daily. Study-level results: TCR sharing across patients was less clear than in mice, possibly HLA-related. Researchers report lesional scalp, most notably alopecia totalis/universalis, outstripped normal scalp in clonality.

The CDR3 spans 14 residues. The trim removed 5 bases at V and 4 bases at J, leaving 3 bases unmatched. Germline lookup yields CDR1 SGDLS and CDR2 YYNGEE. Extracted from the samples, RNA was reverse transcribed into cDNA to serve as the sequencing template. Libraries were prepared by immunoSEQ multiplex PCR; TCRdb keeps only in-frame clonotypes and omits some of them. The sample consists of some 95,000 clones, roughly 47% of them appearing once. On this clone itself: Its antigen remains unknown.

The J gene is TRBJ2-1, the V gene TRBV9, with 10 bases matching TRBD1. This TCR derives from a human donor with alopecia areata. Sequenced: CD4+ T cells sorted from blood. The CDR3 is CASSKGQGYNEQFF. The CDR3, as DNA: TGTGCCAGCAGTAAGGGACAGGGGTACAATGAGCAGTTCTTC.